Listed below are T cell receptor beta chains from one sample, sequenced in a study of response to subunit inactivated influenza vaccine. TCRdb analysed the RT-PCR reads with MiXCR anew, one entry per CDR3 protein. Among a few hundred thousand distinct CDR3 sequences, around 15% were seen once, and the ten largest hold 11%. Sequencing was performed on PBMCs from blood, taken 11 to 12 days after vaccination. The receptors derive from a man aged 50 to 59 who received an inactivated influenza vaccine. Both conserved end residues are part of each CDR3. The D gene is left open where the match is weak. Only some rows state a clone size, as once, few, many or a class for expanded clones.

j_gene: TRBJ2-5; v_gene: TRBV4-3; d_gene: .; abundance: few; CDR3aa: CASSQDYRAQETQYF; CDR3nt: TGCGCCAGCAGCCAAGATTACCGGGCCCAAGAGACCCAGTACTTC
j_gene: TRBJ2-5; v_gene: TRBV7-2; d_gene: .; abundance: few; CDR3aa: CASSLQAAAQETQYF; CDR3nt: TGTGCCAGCAGCCTCCAGGCAGCCGCCCAAGAGACCCAGTACTTC
j_gene: TRBJ2-5; v_gene: TRBV6-5; d_gene: TRBD1; abundance: few; CDR3aa: CASSSDNRGSGETQYF; CDR3nt: TGTGCCAGCAGTTCAGATAACAGGGGGTCAGGGGAGACCCAGTACTTC
j_gene: TRBJ1-6; v_gene: TRBV5-5; d_gene: .; abundance: many; CDR3aa: CASSLDSLTGSPLHF; CDR3nt: TGTGCCAGCAGCCTCGATTCTCTTACAGGCTCACCCCTCCACTTT
j_gene: TRBJ2-7; v_gene: TRBV6-2/TRBV6-3; d_gene: .; abundance: few; CDR3aa: CASTLDGFGEQYF; CDR3nt: TGTGCCAGCACCCTGGACGGATTCGGCGAGCAGTACTTC
j_gene: TRBJ2-1; v_gene: TRBV5-1; d_gene: .; abundance: .; CDR3aa: CASRVQDNEQFF; CDR3nt: TGCGCCAGCAGAGTACAAGACAATGAGCAGTTCTTC
j_gene: TRBJ1-2; v_gene: TRBV20-1; d_gene: .; abundance: few; CDR3aa: CSVGDMSYTF; CDR3nt: TGCAGTGTTGGAGACATGAGCTACACCTTC
j_gene: TRBJ2-5; v_gene: TRBV6-2/TRBV6-3; d_gene: .; abundance: few; CDR3aa: CASSYGRGQETQYF; CDR3nt: TGTGCCAGCAGTTATGGGAGAGGGCAGGAGACCCAGTACTTC
j_gene: TRBJ2-1; v_gene: TRBV29-1; d_gene: .; abundance: .; CDR3aa: CSVEARDHYNEQFF; CDR3nt: TGCAGCGTTGAAGCGCGGGATCACTACAATGAGCAGTTCTTC
j_gene: TRBJ2-1; v_gene: TRBV6-1; d_gene: .; abundance: few; CDR3aa: CASSRLNRDNEQFF; CDR3nt: TGTGCCAGCAGTCGACTCAACAGGGACAATGAGCAGTTCTTC
j_gene: TRBJ2-7; v_gene: TRBV10-3; d_gene: TRBD2; abundance: .; CDR3aa: CAISPGTSGTYEQYF; CDR3nt: TGTGCCATCAGCCCCGGGACTAGCGGAACCTACGAGCAGTACTTC
j_gene: TRBJ2-4; v_gene: TRBV6-1; d_gene: TRBD1; abundance: few; CDR3aa: CASERLPTGAENIQYF; CDR3nt: TGTGCCAGCGAGAGGCTCCCGACAGGGGCGGAGAACATTCAGTACTTC
j_gene: TRBJ2-5; v_gene: TRBV19; d_gene: .; abundance: .; CDR3aa: CASGGGEETQYF; CDR3nt: TGTGCCAGTGGTGGAGGAGAAGAGACCCAGTACTTC
j_gene: TRBJ2-3; v_gene: TRBV10-3; d_gene: .; abundance: few; CDR3aa: CAIRPGLLGTDTQYF; CDR3nt: TGTGCCATCAGGCCAGGACTTCTCGGCACAGATACGCAGTATTTT
j_gene: TRBJ1-2; v_gene: TRBV20-1; d_gene: TRBD1; abundance: .; CDR3aa: CSANRGGDGYTF; CDR3nt: TGCAGTGCTAACAGGGGAGGGGATGGCTACACCTTC
j_gene: TRBJ2-1; v_gene: TRBV11-3; d_gene: .; abundance: .; CDR3aa: CASSLVRGSERFF; CDR3nt: TGTGCCAGCAGCTTAGTCCGTGGTAGCGAGCGGTTCTTC
j_gene: TRBJ2-7; v_gene: TRBV29-1; d_gene: .; abundance: few; CDR3aa: CSVVGTPYEQYF; CDR3nt: TGCAGCGTTGTTGGGACACCCTACGAGCAGTACTTC
j_gene: TRBJ2-1; v_gene: TRBV21-1; d_gene: .; abundance: few; CDR3aa: CASSKVSGPTSGLALRDEQFF; CDR3nt: TGTGCCAGCAGCAAAGTAAGCGGGCCAACCTCGGGACTAGCCCTACGGGATGAGCAGTTCTTC
j_gene: TRBJ1-1; v_gene: TRBV18; d_gene: TRBD1; abundance: once; CDR3aa: CAGSPWDRATEAFF; CDR3nt: TGTGCCGGCTCACCCTGGGACAGAGCCACTGAAGCTTTCTTT
j_gene: TRBJ2-1; v_gene: TRBV20-1; d_gene: TRBD1; abundance: few; CDR3aa: CSARGGQSLNEQFF; CDR3nt: TGCAGTGCTAGAGGGGGACAGTCTTTGAATGAGCAGTTCTTC
j_gene: TRBJ2-6; v_gene: TRBV4-3; d_gene: TRBD1; abundance: .; CDR3aa: CASSQVGQGVSGANVLTF; CDR3nt: TGCGCCAGCAGCCAAGTTGGACAGGGGGTCTCTGGGGCCAACGTCCTGACTTTC
j_gene: TRBJ1-2; v_gene: TRBV20-1; d_gene: TRBD1; abundance: few; CDR3aa: CSARTRTGEYGYTF; CDR3nt: TGCAGTGCTAGAACCCGGACAGGGGAGTATGGCTACACCTTC
j_gene: TRBJ2-7; v_gene: TRBV25-1; d_gene: .; abundance: .; CDR3aa: CASSLPGSDEQYF; CDR3nt: TGTGCCAGCAGTCTCCCCGGTTCTGACGAGCAGTACTTC
j_gene: TRBJ2-2; v_gene: TRBV20-1; d_gene: .; abundance: few; CDR3aa: CSAPDPLGKTGELFF; CDR3nt: TGCAGTGCCCCGGACCCACTAGGGAAAACCGGGGAGCTGTTTTTT
j_gene: TRBJ1-1; v_gene: TRBV4-1; d_gene: .; abundance: .; CDR3aa: CASSLRDIKNTEAFF; CDR3nt: TGCGCCAGCAGCCTCCGGGACATAAAGAACACTGAAGCTTTCTTT
j_gene: TRBJ2-2; v_gene: TRBV20-1; d_gene: .; abundance: few; CDR3aa: CSASGENTGELFF; CDR3nt: TGCAGTGCAAGCGGAGAGAACACCGGGGAGCTGTTTTTT
j_gene: TRBJ1-4; v_gene: TRBV5-1; d_gene: .; abundance: .; CDR3aa: CASSKTGQTNEKLFF; CDR3nt: TGCGCCAGCAGCAAAACAGGGCAGACTAATGAAAAACTGTTTTTT
j_gene: TRBJ1-5; v_gene: TRBV20-1; d_gene: .; abundance: few; CDR3aa: CSARYVSNQPQHF; CDR3nt: TGCAGTGCTAGATACGTGAGCAATCAGCCCCAGCATTTT